Listed below are T cell receptor beta chains from one sample, sequenced in a study of T-cell memory formation after mild COVID-19. Via MiXCR, TCRdb re-called the 5' RACE reads, giving one row per CDR3 protein. In the table there are 500,000 to 650,000 distinct CDR3 sequences, 20% to 25% of which are singletons. The sequencing input was PBMCs or a T cell subset sorted from them (not recorded which). All receptors derive from an adult woman who had mild COVID-19 (a few samples of this study predate the infection). Cell type and time point are not known. The CDR3 runs from the conserved cysteine through the conserved F or W. The order of the fields is clone size, V gene, D gene, J gene, CDR3 protein, CDR3 DNA. The D gene is left open where the match is weak. Clone size is given for some rows only: seen once, a few or many times, or a class if the clone is expanded.

.	TRBV13	TRBD1	TRBJ2-4	CASSGDRGSPKNIQYF	TGTGCCAGCAGCGGGGACAGGGGATCCCCCAAAAACATTCAGTACTTC
few	TRBV5-6	TRBD1	TRBJ1-2	CASSFGQGDGYTF	TGTGCCAGCAGCTTCGGACAGGGGGATGGCTACACCTTC
.	TRBV15	TRBD2	TRBJ2-3	CATSGLAGGGADTQYF	TGTGCCACCAGCGGACTAGCGGGGGGCGGGGCAGATACGCAGTATTTT
.	TRBV7-2	TRBD2	TRBJ2-7	CASSSDSGGYEQYF	TGTGCCAGCAGCTCAGATAGCGGGGGCTACGAGCAGTACTTC
once	TRBV12-3/TRBV12-4	TRBD1	TRBJ2-3	CASKGASDTQYF	TGTGCCAGTAAGGGGGCATCGGATACGCAGTATTTT
.	TRBV29-1	.	TRBJ2-3	CSARLLGVTDTQYF	TGCAGCGCCCGCCTGCTGGGGGTAACAGATACGCAGTATTTT
.	TRBV20-1	.	TRBJ2-2	CSARDRPGELFF	TGCAGTGCTAGAGATAGACCCGGGGAGCTGTTTTTT
.	TRBV9	.	TRBJ2-5	CASSVEGGIVETQYF	TGTGCCAGCAGCGTAGAAGGGGGGATTGTGGAGACCCAGTACTTC
.	TRBV5-1	.	TRBJ2-3	CASSFGASDTQYF	TGCGCCAGCAGCTTTGGGGCTTCGGATACGCAGTATTTT
few	TRBV6-1	TRBD1	TRBJ1-1	CASMGGTGEAFF	TGTGCCAGCATGGGGGGGACAGGTGAAGCTTTCTTT
few	TRBV9	.	TRBJ2-2	CASSSVRVSDTGELFF	TGTGCCAGCAGTTCAGTCAGGGTTTCGGACACCGGGGAGCTGTTTTTT
.	TRBV5-6	.	TRBJ1-2	CASTPVGLTGYTF	TGTGCCAGCACCCCGGTGGGGTTGACAGGCTACACCTTC